This TCR beta chain was captured by sequencing in a study of blood T cell repertoires in COVID-19. The protocol was immunoSEQ multiplex PCR, while the TCRdb copy is restricted to in-frame clones and leaves out a portion. Here the sample spans 60,000 to 85,000 clones, 75% to 90% being singletons. Germline V CDR1 and CDR2: WNHNN, SYGVQD (reference sequence). V shed 2 bases and J 4 bases; nucleotides not matched to a gene: 6. This CDR3 contains 16 residues. The clonotype originates from a woman between 45 and 60 years old with active COVID-19. This sequence joins TRBV10-1 and TRBJ2-1; 9 nucleotides agree with TRBD1. Material: peripheral blood. The CDR3 nucleotides are TGCGCCAGCAGTGAGGTCGTCGGACAGGGGTACAATGAGCAGTTCTTC. This translates into CASSEVVGQGYNEQFF.